This entry is about one TCR beta chain. Its specificity is not known. TCR beta rearrangements were amplified from peripheral blood genomic DNA. Multiplex touch-down PCR with TRB-A/B primers amplified rearranged V-D-J TRB sequences. MiXCR was run by TCRdb on the multiplex PCR reads, yielding one entry per CDR3 protein. The sample lists about 13,000 distinct CDR3 sequences, approximately 30% seen once, with less than 10% in the top ten. Losses at the gene ends were 6 bases for V and 9 bases for J; bases not matched to a gene: 3. CDR1 and CDR2 (germline): SQVTM, ANQGSEA. This CDR3 has 11 residues. This entry comes from a study of T cell repertoires in aging, cancer and after chemotherapy. Points from the study as a whole: Compared with age-matched healthy donors, untreated hematological or solid cancer patients showed higher blood TCR clonality.

V and J are TRBV29-1 and TRBJ2-1; 9 bases match TRBD1. What was sequenced was blood. This sequence originates from a human donor with a blood cancer. The CDR3 protein is CSVRQGGEQFF. CDR3 nucleotide sequence: TGCAGCGTACGACAGGGGGGTGAGCAGTTCTTC.